This passage covers 27 T cell receptor beta chains from one sample sequenced in a study of shared clonotypes between healthy human individuals. Profiled with immunoSEQ multiplex PCR; TCRdb holds only in-frame clones, not every one. The sample holds more than 2,000,000 clones, more than 80% seen once. Sequencing used naive CD4+ T cells sorted from blood. Subset: CD45RA+ positively selected. Every receptor here comes from a man aged 18 to 30 in good health.

The rearrangement uses TRBV4-1 and TRBJ2-5; 10 nucleotides match TRBD2. The CDR3 totals 15 residues. Trimming cost V 5 bases and J 4 bases; bases outside gene matches: 7. Germline CDR1 and CDR2: MGHRA and YSYEKL. This CDR3 reads CASSIIAGGGETQYF. The CDR3 DNA follows: TGCGCCAGCAGCATTATAGCGGGGGGAGGAGAGACCCAGTACTTC.

V is TRBV28 and J is TRBJ2-1, with D possibly being TRBD2 (6 bases). The CDR3 consists of 15 residues. Deletions cut 5 bases from V and 9 bases from J, with 20 bases between. CDR1 is MDHEN, CDR2 SYDVKM, per germline. CDR3 in amino acids: CASSPGGTNNAEQFF. CDR3 DNA sequence: TGTGCCAGCAGTCCCGGCGGGACGAATAACGCTGAGCAGTTCTTC.

Concerning this clone: Other DNA sequences in this specimen translate into the identical CDR3. The chain has TRBV9 and TRBJ2-2, with 7 nucleotides matching TRBD2. Germline CDR1 is SGDLS and CDR2 is YYNGEE. Unmatched junction bases numbered 0, after V lost 7 bases and J lost 0 bases. The CDR3 totals 13 residues. DNA of the CDR3: TGTGCCAGCGGGGGGGCGAACACCGGGGAGCTGTTTTTT. Translation gives CASGGANTGELFF.

The chain has TRBV28 and TRBJ1-6; maybe TRBD1 (5 bases). The CDR3 is 14 amino acids. V lost 11 bases and J lost 0, with 11 bases in between. Germline V CDR1 and CDR2: MDHEN, SYDVKM. In nucleotides, the CDR3 is TGTGCCGGGGGAGGCAGCTCCTATAATTCACCCCTCCACTTT. Amino acids: CAGGGSSYNSPLHF.

J is TRBJ1-2 and V is TRBV6-6, with 9 bases aligning to TRBD1. V shed 7 bases, J shed 4 bases, and the junction held 4 bases outside the gene matches. Germline V lookup: CDR1 MNHNY, CDR2 SVGAGI (reference sequence). The CDR3 spans 13 residues. CDR3 residues: CASITQGAYGYTF. As DNA, the CDR3 is TGTGCCAGCATCACACAGGGGGCCTATGGCTACACCTTC.

Note on this clone: The identical CDR3 is also encoded by other nucleotide sequences in the sample. In DNA, the CDR3 is TGTGCCAGCAGTTACCTTGGAGCGGGAGAGACCCAGTACTTC. It specifies CASSYLGAGETQYF. The V gene is TRBV6-5, the J gene TRBJ2-5; perhaps TRBD2 as D (6 bases). Germline CDR1 reads MNHEY; CDR2 reads SVGAGI. V lost 2 bases, J lost 4 bases, and 11 bases lay in between. This CDR3 has 14 amino acids.

This clone was observed once. This chain connects TRBV28 to TRBJ1-3, with D hard to call. The CDR3 loop spans 17 amino acids. V lost 5 bases and J lost 0, with 17 bases in between. Germline V gives CDR1 MDHEN, CDR2 SYDVKM. CDR3 residues: CASSNPLQSTSGNTIYF. The CDR3 nucleotides are TGTGCCAGCAGTAACCCCCTACAGTCTACCTCTGGAAACACCATATATTTT.

This chain connects TRBV5-8 to TRBJ2-7; perhaps TRBD1 as D (5 bases). This CDR3 contains 15 residues. Looked up from germline, CDR1 is SGHTS and CDR2 is YDEGEE. V dropped 2 bases and J dropped 6 bases, with 18 bases sitting between them. The CDR3 DNA is TGTGCCAGCAGCTTCCGAGGCAGGGTGAACCTCGAGCAGTACTTC. It is translated as CASSFRGRVNLEQYF.

This clone was counted once. The V and J genes are TRBV27 and TRBJ2-7, with 9 bases identical to TRBD1. Germline V CDR1 and CDR2: MNHEY, SMNVEV (reference sequence). The trim removed 5 bases at V and 5 bases at J, leaving 10 bases unmatched. The CDR3 sequence is 15 residues long. The CDR3 sequence is CASSRTGQGFHEQYF. For the CDR3, the DNA is TGTGCCAGCAGTCGGACGGGACAGGGTTTCCACGAGCAGTACTTC.

The V call is TRBV7-2, the J call TRBJ2-7, with D perhaps TRBD2 (6 bases). Germline V gives CDR1 SGHTA, CDR2 FQGNSA. V was shortened by 2 bases and J by 3 bases, with 20 bases between the two germline ends. CDR3 length: 17 amino acids. DNA of the CDR3: TGTGCCAGCAGCTTATTGGGCCCCAAGCGGGCCCACTACGAGCAGTACTTC. This translates into CASSLLGPKRAHYEQYF.

The rearrangement uses TRBV7-2 and TRBJ2-7; D is unclear. This CDR3 contains 13 residues. With 3 bases removed from V and 2 bases from J, the gap between germline ends came to 8 bases. Per germline, CDR1 SGHTA and CDR2 FQGNSA. For the CDR3, the DNA is TGTGCCAGCAGCTTTAATTCACCCTACGAGCAGTACTTC. This sequence encodes CASSFNSPYEQYF.

Concerning this clone itself: This same CDR3 is encoded by further DNA sequences in the sample. The chain is built from TRBV6-5 and TRBJ1-5; no firm D call. CDR1 is MNHEY, CDR2 SVGAGI, per germline. V lost 2 bases and J lost 2, with 7 bases in between. The CDR3 totals 14 residues. The CDR3 bases are TGTGCCAGCAGTTACAGCGAAGGCAATCAGCCCCAGCATTTT. This codes for CASSYSEGNQPQHF.

The chain combines TRBV4-1 with TRBJ2-1; 8 bases agree with TRBD2. The CDR3 is made up of 17 amino acids. The junction had 10 bases not matched to a gene; V was cut back by 0 bases and J by 6 bases. Germline CDR1 and CDR2: MGHRA and YSYEKL. This chain's CDR3 is CASSQEGGGGRVNEQFF. For the CDR3, the DNA is TGCGCCAGCAGCCAAGAAGGTGGCGGGGGGAGGGTCAATGAGCAGTTCTTC.

This clone was seen more than once but under ten times. The chain carries TRBV30 and TRBJ1-5; D remains unclear. Germline CDR1 reads GTSNPN; CDR2 reads SVGIG (reference sequence). Trimming stripped 3 bases from V and 1 base from J, with 13 bases between. The CDR3 runs to 15 residues. DNA of the CDR3: TGTGCCTGGAGCCTCAATGGGCAGAGCAATCAGCCCCAGCATTTT. Translating it yields CAWSLNGQSNQPQHF.

This chain links TRBV10-3 with TRBJ2-7; possible D gene TRBD2, 6 bases. Germline lookup yields CDR1 ENHRY and CDR2 SYGVKD. This CDR3 comprises 15 residues. The ends were cut back, 5 bases at V and 0 bases at J, with 14 bases in the middle. The CDR3 reads CAISKAEGASYEQYF. Here the CDR3 DNA reads TGTGCCATCAGTAAGGCGGAGGGAGCCTCCTACGAGCAGTACTTC.

The V and J genes are TRBV7-2 and TRBJ2-3; a possible D gene is TRBD2 (5 bases). In germline, CDR1 is SGHTA, CDR2 FQGNSA. Deletions cut 6 bases from V and 7 bases from J, with 11 bases between. The CDR3 runs to 12 residues. The CDR3 loop is CASSPRAHTQYF. The CDR3 DNA follows: TGTGCCAGCAGTCCGAGGGCCCATACGCAGTATTTT.

This clone showed up just once. The rearrangement joins TRBV27 to TRBJ2-6; D perhaps matches TRBD1 (6 bases). The CDR3 extends over 17 amino acids. CDR1 and CDR2 (germline): MNHEY, SMNVEV (reference sequence). Trimming took 3 bases from V and 0 from J, leaving 12 bases between them. The CDR3 region has the DNA TGTGCCAGCAGTTTGACCGGGACAATCTCTGGGGCCAACGTCCTGACTTTC. It translates to CASSLTGTISGANVLTF. The whole variable domain, filled in from reference TRBV27 and TRBJ2-6, reads EAQVTQNPRYLITVTGKKLTVTCSQNMNHEYMSWYRQDPGLGLRQIYYSMNVEVTDKGDVPEGYKVSRKEKRNFPLILESPSPNQTSLYFCASSLTGTISGANVLTFGAGSRLTVL.

This clone is a singleton in its sample. This chain links TRBV5-1 with TRBJ2-1; the match to TRBD2 covers 12 bases. Germline lookup yields CDR1 SGHRS and CDR2 YFSETQ. The CDR3 sequence is 16 residues long. The ends lost 0 bases at V and 7 bases at J; junction bases unmatched: 5. As DNA, the CDR3 is TGCGCCAGCAGCTTGGGTATCGGACTAGCGGGAAATGAGCAGTTCTTC. This codes for CASSLGIGLAGNEQFF.

The chain uses TRBV7-9 and TRBJ2-5; D is ambiguous. V was pared by 2 bases and J by 0 bases, with 7 bases between. This CDR3 comprises 14 residues. Per germline, CDR1 SEHNR and CDR2 FQNEAQ (reference sequence). CDR3 amino acids: CASSLREHQETQYF. As DNA, the CDR3 is TGTGCCAGCAGCTTAAGAGAACACCAAGAGACCCAGTACTTC.

V and J are TRBV27 and TRBJ1-6; D uncertain. Germline assignment: CDR1 MNHEY and CDR2 SMNVEV (reference sequence). V lost 0 bases to trimming and J lost 3 bases, with 18 bases between them. This CDR3 has 19 residues. The DNA for the CDR3 is TGTGCCAGCAGTTTATCTCGGGCGGGTTTGAGGAACTATAATTCACCCCTCCACTTT. It is translated as CASSLSRAGLRNYNSPLHF.

This sequence joins TRBV27 and TRBJ1-5; TRBD1 might be the D (5 bases). The CDR3 sequence is 15 residues long. V lost 0 bases and J lost 0, with 6 bases in between. Germline V gene lookup returns CDR1 MNHEY and CDR2 SMNVEV (reference sequence). The chain's CDR3 is CASSLSTVSNQPQHF. The CDR3 bases are TGTGCCAGCAGTTTATCGACAGTTAGCAATCAGCCCCAGCATTTT.

Only a few counts were recorded for this clone. The chain is built from TRBV29-1 and TRBJ2-2; 8 nucleotides agree with TRBD2. With V trimmed by 4 bases and J by 5 bases, 3 bases remained unmatched. The germline CDR1 and CDR2 sequences are SQVTM and ANQGSEA. This CDR3 is built from 13 residues. The CDR3 DNA is TGCAGCGTTGCCCCGGGAGGGACCGGGGAGCTGTTTTTT. This translates into CSVAPGGTGELFF.

This clone appeared a single time. The genes are TRBV7-6 and TRBJ2-7; 10 nucleotides agree with TRBD2. The germline CDR1 and CDR2 sequences are SGHVS and FNYEAQ. The CDR3 covers 20 residues. Germline trimming cut 2 bases from V and 3 bases from J; bases unmatched to any gene: 19. CDR3 protein: CASSLREGTSDYRALYEQYF. The CDR3 DNA sequence: TGTGCCAGCAGCTTAAGGGAGGGGACTAGCGACTACAGAGCTCTCTACGAGCAGTACTTC.

As concerns this clone: Other nucleotide sequences in the sample specify the same CDR3. This chain links TRBV5-1 with TRBJ1-5; D perhaps matches TRBD1 (6 bases). The CDR3 extends over 13 amino acids. Trimming pared 1 base from V and 4 bases from J, leaving 6 bases between. Germline lookup yields CDR1 SGHRS and CDR2 YFSETQ. CDR3 region: CASSLTGNQPQHF. CDR3 in DNA: TGCGCCAGCAGCTTGACAGGGAATCAGCCCCAGCATTTT.

Only a few counts were recorded for this clone. The V gene is TRBV25-1, the J gene TRBJ1-1; D perhaps matches TRBD1 (5 bases). V gave up 8 bases and J gave up 4 bases, with 17 bases separating them. Germline CDR1 and CDR2: MGHDK and SYGVNS. The CDR3 totals 14 residues. Written as DNA, the CDR3 is TGTGCCAGCGTAGCCTCAGGGAAGGGCACTGAAGCTTTCTTT. This encodes CASVASGKGTEAFF.

V is TRBV28 and J is TRBJ2-3; D is unresolved. The CDR3 is 16 amino acids. V was clipped by 6 bases and J by 4 bases, with 20 bases between them. Germline loops: CDR1 MDHEN, CDR2 SYDVKM. The CDR3 region has the DNA TGTGCCAGCAGGCTTTCCGTCTTTAGGGCGCCAGATACGCAGTATTTT. Translating gives CASRLSVFRAPDTQYF.

In its sample, this clone was seen once. The J gene is TRBJ1-4, the V gene TRBV4-1, with a possible D match to TRBD1 (5 bases). This CDR3 is 17 amino acids long. Trimming cost V 2 bases and J 4 bases, with 17 bases left between them. The germline V gene has CDR1 MGHRA and CDR2 YSYEKL. CDR3: CASSQSLLGLRNEKLFF. Written as DNA, the CDR3 is TGCGCCAGCAGCCAATCCCTTTTGGGACTACGTAATGAAAAACTGTTTTTT.